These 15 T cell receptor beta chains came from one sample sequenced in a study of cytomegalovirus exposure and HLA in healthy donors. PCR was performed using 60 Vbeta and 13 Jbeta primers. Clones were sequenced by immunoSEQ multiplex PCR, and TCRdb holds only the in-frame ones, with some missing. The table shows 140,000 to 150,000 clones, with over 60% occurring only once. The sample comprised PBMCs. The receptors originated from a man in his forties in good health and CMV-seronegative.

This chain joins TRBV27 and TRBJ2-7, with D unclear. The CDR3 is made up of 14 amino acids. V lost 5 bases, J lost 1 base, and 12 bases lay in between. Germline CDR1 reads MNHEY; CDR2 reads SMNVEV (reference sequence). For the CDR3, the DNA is TGTGCCAGCAGTACCTCTCGCGTGTCCTACGAGCAGTACTTC. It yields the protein CASSTSRVSYEQYF.

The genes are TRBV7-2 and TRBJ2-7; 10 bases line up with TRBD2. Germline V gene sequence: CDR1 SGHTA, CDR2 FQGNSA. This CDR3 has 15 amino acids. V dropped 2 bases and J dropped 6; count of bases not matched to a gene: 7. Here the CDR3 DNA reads TGTGCCAGCAGCTTATCCCTAGCGGGAGCGCGCGAGCAGTACTTC. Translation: CASSLSLAGAREQYF.

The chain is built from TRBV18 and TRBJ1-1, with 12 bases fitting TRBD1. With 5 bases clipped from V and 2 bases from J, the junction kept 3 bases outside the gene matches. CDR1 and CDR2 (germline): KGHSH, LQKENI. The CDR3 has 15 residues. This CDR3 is CASSWGQGANTEAFF. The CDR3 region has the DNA TGTGCCAGCTCATGGGGACAGGGGGCCAACACTGAAGCTTTCTTT.

CDR3 region: CASSQEQGAPAPDTQYF. Written as DNA, the CDR3 is TGCGCCAGCAGCCAGGAACAGGGGGCGCCTGCACCGGATACGCAGTATTTT. The rearrangement uses TRBV4-1 and TRBJ2-3, with 9 bases lining up with TRBD1. Unmatched junction bases numbered 13, after V lost 3 bases and J lost 6 bases. The CDR3 sequence is 17 residues long. The V gene's germline CDR1 is MGHRA and CDR2 YSYEKL.

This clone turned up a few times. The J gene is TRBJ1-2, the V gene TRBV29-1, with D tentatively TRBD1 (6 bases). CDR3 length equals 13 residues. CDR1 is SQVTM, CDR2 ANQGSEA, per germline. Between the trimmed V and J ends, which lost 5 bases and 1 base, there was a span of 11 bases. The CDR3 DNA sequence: TGCAGCGTTCAGGGGACAAGTAACTATGGCTACACCTTC. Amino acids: CSVQGTSNYGYTF.

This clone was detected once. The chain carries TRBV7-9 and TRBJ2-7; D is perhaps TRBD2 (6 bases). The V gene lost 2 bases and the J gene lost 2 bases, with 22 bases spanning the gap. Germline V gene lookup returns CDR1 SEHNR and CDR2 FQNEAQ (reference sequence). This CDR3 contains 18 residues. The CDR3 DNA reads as TGTGCCAGCAGCTTAACTCTCGGTGGAGGGAGCCAACCCTACGAGCAGTACTTC. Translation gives CASSLTLGGGSQPYEQYF.

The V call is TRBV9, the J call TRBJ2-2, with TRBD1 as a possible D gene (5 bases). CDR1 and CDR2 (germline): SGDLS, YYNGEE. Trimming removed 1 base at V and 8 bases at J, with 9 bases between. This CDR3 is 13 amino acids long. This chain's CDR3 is CASSVQGSGELFF. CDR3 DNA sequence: TGTGCCAGCAGCGTACAGGGTTCGGGGGAGCTGTTTTTT.

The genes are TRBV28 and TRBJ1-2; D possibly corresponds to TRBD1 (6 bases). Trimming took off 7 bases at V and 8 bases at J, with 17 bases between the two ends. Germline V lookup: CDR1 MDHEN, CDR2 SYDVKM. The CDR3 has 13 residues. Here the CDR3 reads CASNDRSLGGYTF. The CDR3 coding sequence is TGTGCCAGCAACGACAGGTCCCTAGGGGGCTACACCTTC.

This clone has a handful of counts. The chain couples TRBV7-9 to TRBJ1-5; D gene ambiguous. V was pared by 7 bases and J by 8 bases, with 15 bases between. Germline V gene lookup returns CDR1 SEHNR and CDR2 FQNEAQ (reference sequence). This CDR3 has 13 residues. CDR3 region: CASTRSLVEPQHF. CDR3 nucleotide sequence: TGTGCCAGCACCCGTTCCCTAGTGGAGCCCCAGCATTTT.

In DNA form, the CDR3 reads TGTGCCAGCAGCTACGCCCGAGGACTAGTTCCCCCCTACAGCGAGCAGTTCTTC. The encoded protein is CASSYARGLVPPYSEQFF. The rearrangement joins TRBV7-9 to TRBJ2-1; 7 bases line up with TRBD2. The J segment lost 10 bases and the V segment lost 4 bases, leaving 22 bases of the junction unmatched. CDR3 length: 18 amino acids. Germline V gene lookup returns CDR1 SEHNR and CDR2 FQNEAQ (reference sequence).

This chain's CDR3 is CASSQGLAGGPTGELFF. The CDR3, as DNA: TGCGCCAGCAGCCAGGGACTAGCGGGGGGGCCGACCGGGGAGCTGTTTTTT. This rearrangement joins TRBV5-1 to TRBJ2-2; 16 bases are shared with TRBD2. Germline CDR1 is SGHRS and CDR2 is YFSETQ. The junction had 5 bases not matched to a gene; V was cut back by 4 bases and J by 5 bases. The CDR3 length is 17 residues.

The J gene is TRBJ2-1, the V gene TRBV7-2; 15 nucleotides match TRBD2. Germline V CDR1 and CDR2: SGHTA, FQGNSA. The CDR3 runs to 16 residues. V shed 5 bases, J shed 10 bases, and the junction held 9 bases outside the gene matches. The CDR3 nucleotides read TGTGCCAGCAGCCACCGGACTAGCGGGAGGGCAGGGGAGCAGTTCTTC. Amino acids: CASSHRTSGRAGEQFF.

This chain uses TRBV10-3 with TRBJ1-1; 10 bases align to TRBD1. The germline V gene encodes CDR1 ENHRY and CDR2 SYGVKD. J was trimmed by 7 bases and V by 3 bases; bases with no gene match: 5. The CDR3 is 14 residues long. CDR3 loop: CAISELGQGNEAFF. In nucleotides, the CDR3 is TGTGCCATCAGTGAACTGGGACAGGGGAATGAAGCTTTCTTT.

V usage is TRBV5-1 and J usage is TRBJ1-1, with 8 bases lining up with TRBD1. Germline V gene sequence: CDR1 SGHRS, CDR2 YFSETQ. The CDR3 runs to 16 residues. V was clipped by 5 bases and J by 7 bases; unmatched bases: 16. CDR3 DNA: TGCGCCAGCAGGAGGGGGATAGACAGGGGTCGGGGTGAAGCTTTCTTT. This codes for CASRRGIDRGRGEAFF.

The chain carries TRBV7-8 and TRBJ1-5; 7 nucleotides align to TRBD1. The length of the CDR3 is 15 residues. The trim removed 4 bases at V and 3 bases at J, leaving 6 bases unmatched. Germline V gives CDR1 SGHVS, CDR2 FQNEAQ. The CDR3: CASSYGTANNQPQHF. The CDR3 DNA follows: TGTGCCAGCAGCTATGGGACAGCTAACAATCAGCCCCAGCATTTT.